This TCR beta chain was sequenced during a study of shared T cell receptors in the human thymus. Clones were sequenced by immunoSEQ multiplex PCR, and TCRdb holds only the in-frame ones, with some missing. The repertoire includes 720,000 or so clones, approximately 85% of them detected once, and around 0.0094% sits in the top ten. CDR1 is SGHNT and CDR2 is YYREEE in the germline V gene (reference sequence). V shed 4 bases, J shed 4 bases, and the junction held 8 bases outside the gene matches. The CDR3 has 14 residues. Separately, the same data were catalogued under a study of human thymus T cells. That source notes: Repertoires sampled from thymus and blood appeared biased in V and J gene usage. Unrelated individuals had highly overlapping thymic repertoires, as reported in related research.

This TCR derives from a girl under three years old with a congenital heart defect. J is TRBJ2-7 and V is TRBV5-4, with TRBD1 identical over 7 bases. The sequenced material came from thymocytes. CDR3 sequence: CASSPGTEYYEQYF. The CDR3 region has the DNA TGTGCCAGCAGCCCCGGGACAGAGTATTACGAGCAGTACTTC.